Following are 25 T cell receptor beta chains from one sample sequenced in a study of T cells after yellow fever vaccination. Each CDR3 protein is one row after TCRdb ran MiXCR on the 5' RACE reads. The profile shows about 300,000 distinct CDR3 sequences, about 10% of them singletons. The sample was CD4+ T cells sorted from PBMCs, taken 5 days after the yellow fever booster vaccination. The receptors stem from a man aged 18 to 35 who received the YFV17D yellow fever vaccine.

This clonotype was found many times. Sequence at one end of the junction differs from germline and may be a read error. The chain carries TRBV28 and TRBJ1-5; no clear D gene. The CDR3 consists of 12 residues. Germline lookup yields CDR1 MDHEN and CDR2 SYDVKM. Here the CDR3 reads CASCFGPQPQHF. The CDR3 DNA sequence: TGTGCCAGCTGTTTTGGGCCTCAGCCCCAGCATTTT.

In this sample, this clonotype turned up a few times. V usage is TRBV2 and J usage is TRBJ1-3, with D hard to call. This CDR3 region has 15 residues. V lost 8 bases and J 0 bases, leaving 14 bases between the germline ends. Germline-derived CDR1 and CDR2 are SNHLY and FYNNEI. The CDR3 sequence: CASGSFGVSGNTIYF. The CDR3 nucleotides read TGTGCCAGCGGCTCTTTCGGGGTCTCTGGAAACACCATATATTTT.

V gene TRBV4-1 combines with J gene TRBJ2-3; D is uncertain. The germline gives CDR1 MGHRA, CDR2 YSYEKL. The V gene lost 6 bases and the J gene lost 0 bases, with 10 bases spanning the gap. The CDR3 sequence is 14 residues long. The CDR3 sequence: CASRDDRSTDTQYF. The CDR3 nucleotides are TGCGCCAGCAGGGACGACCGAAGCACAGATACGCAGTATTTT.

This clonotype was seen more than once but under ten times. This sequence joins TRBV6-5 and TRBJ1-3; D might be TRBD1 (5 bases). CDR3 length equals 14 residues. Germline CDR1 and CDR2: MNHEY and SVGAGI. Trimming shortened V by 7 bases and J by 4 bases, and 14 bases separated the two germline ends. CDR3 sequence: CASKGAFGGNTIYF. The CDR3 DNA is TGTGCCAGCAAAGGGGCGTTCGGGGGAAACACCATATATTTT.

The CDR3 nucleotides are TGTGCCAGCAGGTATCACCCCGGAGGGGGTAGGGGCACTGAAGCTTTCTTT. It codes for CASRYHPGGGRGTEAFF. V is TRBV6-5 and J is TRBJ1-1; D possibly corresponds to TRBD1 (6 bases). This CDR3 has 17 amino acids. V was trimmed by 6 bases and J by 4 bases, leaving 24 bases between them. Germline loops: CDR1 MNHEY, CDR2 SVGAGI.

This clonotype was seen ten or more times. The CDR3 sequence: CASSRRMGHEQYF. Written as DNA, the CDR3 is TGTGCCAGCAGCCGCAGGATGGGGCACGAGCAGTACTTC. The chain couples TRBV7-2 to TRBJ2-7; tentatively, D is TRBD1 (5 bases). Germline V lookup: CDR1 SGHTA, CDR2 FQGNSA. There are 13 residues in the CDR3. The V end lost 5 bases, the J end lost 5 bases, and 13 bases lay between the germline ends. Full variable domain (missing parts from reference TRBV7-2 and TRBJ2-7): GAGVSQSPSNKVTEKGKDVELRCDPISGHTALYWYRQSLGQGLEFLIYFQGNSAPDKSGLPSDRFSAERTGGSVSTLTIQRTQQEDSAVYLCASSRRMGHEQYFGPGTRLTVT.

Only a few counts were recorded for this clonotype. This chain uses TRBV3-1 with TRBJ2-7, with TRBD2 identical over 9 bases. Germline values: CDR1 LGHDT, CDR2 YNNKEL (reference sequence). J was trimmed by 8 bases and V by 0 bases; bases with no gene match: 5. The CDR3 has 14 amino acids. CDR3 DNA sequence: TGTGCCAGCAGCCAAGATCCAGCGGGGGGCCAGCAGTACGTC. Translation: CASSQDPAGGQQYV.

There are a few counts of this clonotype. This chain links TRBV7-2 with TRBJ2-5, with D perhaps TRBD1 (6 bases). CDR1 is SGHTA, CDR2 FQGNSA, per germline. The V gene lost 8 bases and the J gene lost 0 bases, with 10 bases spanning the gap. CDR3 length: 13 residues. The CDR3 protein is CASLGDNQETQYF. In DNA, the CDR3 is TGTGCCAGCCTGGGGGACAACCAAGAGACCCAGTACTTC.

In this sample, this clonotype turned up a few times. This chain uses TRBV12-3 or TRBV12-4 with TRBJ1-1; D not resolved. Trimming stripped 6 bases from V and 8 bases from J, with 19 bases between. The CDR3 spans 14 residues. CDR3 protein: CASSPGMWTEEAFF. The CDR3 region has the DNA TGTGCCAGCAGCCCGGGGATGTGGACGGAGGAAGCTTTCTTT.

This clonotype was counted ten times or more. J is TRBJ2-3 and V is TRBV5-1, with D uncertain. The V gene's germline CDR1 is SGHRS and CDR2 YFSETQ. Trimming left V 4 bases short and J 2 bases short, with 14 bases between. The CDR3 runs to 15 residues. The CDR3 region has the DNA TGCGCCAGCAGCCCTCGTCCACCAACCACAGATACGCAGTATTTT. Protein sequence: CASSPRPPTTDTQYF.

This clonotype showed up many times. V and J are TRBV4-2 and TRBJ1-6; D is unresolved. V lost 4 bases to trimming and J lost 4 bases, with 14 bases between them. Germline V gives CDR1 LGHNA, CDR2 YNFKEQ. The length of the CDR3 is 16 residues. CDR3 coding DNA: TGTGCCAGCAGCCGGAGCCGGGAACGGTATAATTCACCCCTCCACTTT. This codes for CASSRSRERYNSPLHF.

Ten or more counts support this clonotype. The V and J genes are TRBV20-1 and TRBJ2-5; 8 bases map to TRBD2. Per the germline V gene, CDR1 is DFQATT and CDR2 is SNEGSKA (reference sequence). J lost 3 bases, V lost 1 base, and 4 bases had no gene match. The CDR3 has 14 residues. The CDR3 DNA is TGCAGTGCTAGAGTCCCAGCGGGGGAAGAGACCCAGTACTTC. Its protein is CSARVPAGEETQYF.

This clonotype was detected only a few times. The J gene is TRBJ1-4, the V gene TRBV6-1; 9 bases fit TRBD1. Trimming at V came to 8 bases and at J to 6 bases, leaving 4 bases not matched to a gene. The CDR3 consists of 13 residues. CDR1 MNHNS and CDR2 SASEGT come from the germline V gene. For the CDR3, the DNA is TGTGCCAGCGGCGGACAGGGGCATGAAAAACTGTTTTTT. Translated: CASGGQGHEKLFF.

The V gene is TRBV15, the J gene TRBJ2-3; D perhaps matches TRBD2 (6 bases). From germline, CDR1 is LNHNV and CDR2 YYDKDF (reference sequence). This CDR3 comprises 17 residues. Trimming took off 0 bases at V and 4 bases at J, with 17 bases between the two ends. The CDR3 coding sequence is TGTGCCACCAGCAGAGAAATTCATACAGGCGGGGCAGATACGCAGTATTTT. It codes for CATSREIHTGGADTQYF.

This clonotype was observed many times. The V gene is TRBV5-6, the J gene TRBJ2-1; D assignment may be TRBD1 or TRBD2 (5 bases each). Germline V lookup: CDR1 SGHDT, CDR2 YYEEEE. V lost 4 bases and J 5 bases, leaving 13 bases between the germline ends. CDR3 length: 14 residues. The CDR3 sequence: CASSPEGRHNEQFF. CDR3 DNA: TGTGCCAGCAGCCCCGAGGGACGGCACAATGAGCAGTTCTTC.

This clonotype was observed at least ten times. The chain recombines TRBV12-3 or TRBV12-4 with TRBJ1-1; 8 bases line up with TRBD1. The length of the CDR3 is 14 residues. V was clipped by 6 bases and J by 3 bases; unmatched bases: 6. CDR3 nucleotide sequence: TGTGCCAGCAGGGGACAGGCCAGACACACTGAAGCTTTCTTT. Protein sequence: CASRGQARHTEAFF.

This chain uses TRBV9 with TRBJ1-2; D uncertain. CDR3 length equals 14 residues. Germline CDR1 SGDLS, CDR2 YYNGEE. V was cut by 0 bases and J by 4 bases, with 10 bases left in between. This chain's CDR3 is CASSVALGSYGYTF. The CDR3 nucleotides are TGTGCCAGCAGCGTAGCTCTAGGAAGCTATGGCTACACCTTC.

The chain employs TRBV5-1 and TRBJ1-1; the D is unclear. V gave up 0 bases and J gave up 1 base, with 10 bases separating them. The CDR3 has 15 residues. CDR1 and CDR2 from the germline V gene are SGHRS and YFSETQ. The CDR3, as DNA: TGCGCCAGCAGCTTGGTGGCAGCCTCGAACACTGAAGCTTTCTTT. The encoded protein is CASSLVAASNTEAFF. The variable domain in full, completed from reference TRBV5-1 and TRBJ1-1, reads KAGVTQTPRYLIKTRGQQVTLSCSPISGHRSVSWYQQTPGQGLQFLFEYFSETQRNKGNFPGRFSGRQFSNSRSEMNVSTLELGDSALYLCASSLVAASNTEAFFGQGTRLTVV.

This clonotype was detected only a few times. This chain links TRBV5-1 with TRBJ2-1, with 14 bases lining up with TRBD2. V lost 4 bases to trimming and J lost 8 bases; unmatched junction nucleotides: 11. Germline-derived CDR1 and CDR2 are SGHRS and YFSETQ. The CDR3 length is 17 residues. CDR3 region: CASSPLTSGGALDEQFF. The CDR3 nucleotides are TGCGCCAGCAGCCCTCTGACTAGCGGGGGGGCCCTCGATGAGCAGTTCTTC.

This chain connects TRBV25-1 to TRBJ1-4; D is uncertain. Germline CDR1 MGHDK, CDR2 SYGVNS. This CDR3 spans 13 amino acids. V was trimmed by 1 base and J by 8 bases, leaving 8 bases between them. The CDR3 region is CASSESHREKLFF. The CDR3, as DNA: TGTGCCAGCAGTGAATCCCACCGGGAAAAACTGTTTTTT.

This clonotype was seen only a few times. The genes are TRBV7-3 and TRBJ2-2; 7 nucleotides match TRBD1. The V gene's germline CDR1 is SGHTA and CDR2 FQGTGA. This CDR3 has 18 residues. J lost 7 bases, V lost 5 bases, and 19 bases had no gene match. The CDR3 region is CASSPGRRGFGVGGELFF. CDR3 DNA sequence: TGTGCCAGCAGCCCGGGGCGCAGGGGGTTCGGCGTAGGCGGGGAGCTGTTTTTT. The variable domain in full, with the rest retrieved from reference TRBV7-3 and TRBJ2-2, is GAGVSQTPSNKVTEKGKYVELRCDPISGHTALYWYRQSLGQGPEFLIYFQGTGAADDSGLPNDRFFAVRPEGSVSTLKIQRTERGDSAVYLCASSPGRRGFGVGGELFFGEGSRLTVL.

This chain connects TRBV5-1 to TRBJ2-1; 11 bases map to TRBD1. Germline assignment: CDR1 SGHRS and CDR2 YFSETQ. The CDR3 extends over 15 amino acids. J gave up 8 bases and V 0 bases, and 4 bases lay outside the gene matches. CDR3 sequence: CASSLGPGQGDEQFF. CDR3 DNA: TGCGCCAGCAGCTTGGGCCCGGGACAGGGGGATGAGCAGTTCTTC. Drawing the rest from reference TRBV5-1 and TRBJ2-1, the complete variable domain is KAGVTQTPRYLIKTRGQQVTLSCSPISGHRSVSWYQQTPGQGLQFLFEYFSETQRNKGNFPGRFSGRQFSNSRSEMNVSTLELGDSALYLCASSLGPGQGDEQFFGPGTRLTVL.

In its sample, this clonotype was seen a few times. The chain combines TRBV25-1 with TRBJ2-5, with no clear D. The CDR3 covers 14 residues. Germline CDR1 is MGHDK and CDR2 is SYGVNS. The germline V and J ends were trimmed by 2 bases and 2 bases, with 9 bases remaining between them. CDR3 sequence (DNA): TGTGCCAGCAGTGAAAAAACAATGCAAGAGACCCAGTACTTC. Translated, it gives CASSEKTMQETQYF.

The chain recombines TRBV20-1 with TRBJ1-2; D is possibly TRBD1 (6 bases). The CDR3 loop spans 14 amino acids. Germline lookup yields CDR1 DFQATT and CDR2 SNEGSKA (reference sequence). The V gene lost 6 bases and the J gene lost 4 bases, with 18 bases spanning the gap. The CDR3 reads CSASDRWEGYGYTF. The CDR3 DNA reads TGCAGTGCGTCAGACAGGTGGGAGGGCTATGGCTACACCTTC.

This clonotype was counted a few times. The chain employs TRBV7-6 and TRBJ2-7, with a possible D match to TRBD2 (6 bases). This CDR3 region has 15 residues. Trimming cost V 1 base and J 4 bases, with 14 bases left between them. CDR1 and CDR2 (germline): SGHVS, FNYEAQ. CDR3 protein: CASSLGRDWIYEQYF. The DNA for the CDR3 is TGTGCCAGCAGCTTAGGGAGGGACTGGATATACGAGCAGTACTTC.